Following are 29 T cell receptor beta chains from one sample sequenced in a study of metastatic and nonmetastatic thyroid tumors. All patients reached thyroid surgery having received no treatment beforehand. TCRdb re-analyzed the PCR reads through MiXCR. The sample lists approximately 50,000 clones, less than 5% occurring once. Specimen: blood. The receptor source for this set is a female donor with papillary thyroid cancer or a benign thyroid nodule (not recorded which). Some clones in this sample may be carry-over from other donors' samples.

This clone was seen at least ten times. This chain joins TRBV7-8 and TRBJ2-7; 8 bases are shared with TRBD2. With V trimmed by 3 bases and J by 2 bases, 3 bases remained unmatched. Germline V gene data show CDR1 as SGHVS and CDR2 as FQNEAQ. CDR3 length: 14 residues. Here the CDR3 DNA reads TGTGCCAGCAGCTTTCGGACTAGCCCCTACGAGCAGTACTTC. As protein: CASSFRTSPYEQYF.

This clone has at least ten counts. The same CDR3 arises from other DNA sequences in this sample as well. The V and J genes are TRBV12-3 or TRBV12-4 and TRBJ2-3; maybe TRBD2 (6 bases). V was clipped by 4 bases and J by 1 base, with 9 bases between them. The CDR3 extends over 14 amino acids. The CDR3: CASSSTRGTDTQYF. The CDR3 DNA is TGTGCCAGCAGTTCGACTAGGGGCACAGATACGCAGTATTTT.

The CDR3 loop reads CASSEQRQPNYGYTF. In DNA, the CDR3 is TGTGCCAGCAGTGAACAGAGACAACCTAACTATGGCTACACCTTC. The rearrangement links TRBV2 to TRBJ1-2; D unresolved. The ends were cut back, 2 bases at V and 0 bases at J, with 10 bases in the middle. CDR3 length: 15 residues. Germline CDR1 is SNHLY and CDR2 is FYNNEI.

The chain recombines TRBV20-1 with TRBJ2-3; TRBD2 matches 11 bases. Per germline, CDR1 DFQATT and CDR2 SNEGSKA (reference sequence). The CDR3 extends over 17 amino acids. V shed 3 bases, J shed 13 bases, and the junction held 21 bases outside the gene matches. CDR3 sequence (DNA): TGCAGTGCTAGGTCTGGGCTAGCGGGAGGAGGGACAGAGACAAAGTATTTT. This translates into CSARSGLAGGGTETKYF.

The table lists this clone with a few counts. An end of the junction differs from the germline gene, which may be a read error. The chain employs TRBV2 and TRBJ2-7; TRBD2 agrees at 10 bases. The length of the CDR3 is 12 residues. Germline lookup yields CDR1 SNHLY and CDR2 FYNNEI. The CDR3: CASTSGSYGQYF. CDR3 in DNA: TGTGCCAGCACTAGCGGGAGTTACGGGCAGTACTTC.

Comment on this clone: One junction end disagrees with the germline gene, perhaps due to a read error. Here the CDR3 DNA reads TGTGCCAGCAGTTCCACAGGGGGTAAACTGTGTGAGCAGGACTTC. It encodes CASSSTGGKLCEQDF. The chain links TRBV27 to TRBJ2-7, with 8 nucleotides matching TRBD1. The CDR3 is 15 residues long. Per the germline V gene, CDR1 is MNHEY and CDR2 is SMNVEV (reference sequence).

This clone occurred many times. The CDR3 protein is CASSVSATVETQYF. The DNA of the CDR3 is TGTGCCAGCAGCGTTTCCGCTACTGTAGAGACCCAGTACTTC. This chain links TRBV9 with TRBJ2-5; the D is unclear. Germline values: CDR1 SGDLS, CDR2 YYNGEE. This CDR3 has 14 amino acids. Trimming removed 2 bases at V and 4 bases at J, with 12 bases between.

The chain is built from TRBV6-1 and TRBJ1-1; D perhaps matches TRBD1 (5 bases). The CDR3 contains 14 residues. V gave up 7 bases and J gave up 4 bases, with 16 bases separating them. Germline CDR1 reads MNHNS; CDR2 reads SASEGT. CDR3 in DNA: TGTGCCAGCACCCATGGTGGGGCGTCCACTGAAGCTTTCTTT. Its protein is CASTHGGASTEAFF.

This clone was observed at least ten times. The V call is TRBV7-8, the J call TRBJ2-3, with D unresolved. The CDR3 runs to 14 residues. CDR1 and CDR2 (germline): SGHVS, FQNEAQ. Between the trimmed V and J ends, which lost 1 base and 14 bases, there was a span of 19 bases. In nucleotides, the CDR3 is TGTGCCAGCAGCTTAGGCCCTAACTCCCTTGTCCGGTATTTT. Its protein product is CASSLGPNSLVRYF.

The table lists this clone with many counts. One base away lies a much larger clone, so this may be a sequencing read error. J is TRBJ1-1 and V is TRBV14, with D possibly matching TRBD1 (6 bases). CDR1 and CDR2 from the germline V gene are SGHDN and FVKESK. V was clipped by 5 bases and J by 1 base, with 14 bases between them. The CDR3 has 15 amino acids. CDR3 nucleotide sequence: TGTGCCAGCAGCACCATTGGGGGCACGAACACTGAAGCTTTCTTT. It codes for CASSTIGGTNTEAFF.

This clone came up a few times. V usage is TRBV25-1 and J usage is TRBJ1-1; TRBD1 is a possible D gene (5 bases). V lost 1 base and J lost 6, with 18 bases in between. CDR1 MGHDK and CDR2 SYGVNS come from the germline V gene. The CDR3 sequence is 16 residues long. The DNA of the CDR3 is TGTGCCAGCAGTGAATTGTCCGGGGGGGGGAGAGCTGAAGCTTTCTTT. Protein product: CASSELSGGGRAEAFF.

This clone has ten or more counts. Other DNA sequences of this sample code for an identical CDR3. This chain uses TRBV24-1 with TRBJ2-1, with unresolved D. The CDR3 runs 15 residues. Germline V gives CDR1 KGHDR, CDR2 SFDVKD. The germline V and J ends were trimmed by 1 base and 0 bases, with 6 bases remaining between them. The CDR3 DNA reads TGTGCCACCAGTGATTTTACCAACTCCTACAATGAGCAGTTCTTC. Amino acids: CATSDFTNSYNEQFF.

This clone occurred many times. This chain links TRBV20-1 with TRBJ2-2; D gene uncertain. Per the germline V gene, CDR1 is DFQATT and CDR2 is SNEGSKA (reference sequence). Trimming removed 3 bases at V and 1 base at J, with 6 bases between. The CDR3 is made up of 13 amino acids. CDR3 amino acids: CSASSRNTGELFF. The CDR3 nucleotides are TGCAGTGCTAGCAGCAGGAACACCGGGGAGCTGTTTTTT.

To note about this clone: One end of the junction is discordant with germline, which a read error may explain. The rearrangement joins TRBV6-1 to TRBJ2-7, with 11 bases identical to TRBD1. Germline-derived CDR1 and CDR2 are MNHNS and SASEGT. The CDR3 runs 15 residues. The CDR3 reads CASSRDRGSSDEQYF. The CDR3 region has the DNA TGTGCCAGCAGTCGGGACAGGGGGAGCTCCGACGAGCAGTACTTC.

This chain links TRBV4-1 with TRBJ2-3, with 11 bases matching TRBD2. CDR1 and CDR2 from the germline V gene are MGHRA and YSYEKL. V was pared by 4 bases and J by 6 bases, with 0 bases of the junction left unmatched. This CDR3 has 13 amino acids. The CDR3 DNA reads TGCGCCAGCAGCCGGACTAGCGGGGATACGCAGTATTTT. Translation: CASSRTSGDTQYF.

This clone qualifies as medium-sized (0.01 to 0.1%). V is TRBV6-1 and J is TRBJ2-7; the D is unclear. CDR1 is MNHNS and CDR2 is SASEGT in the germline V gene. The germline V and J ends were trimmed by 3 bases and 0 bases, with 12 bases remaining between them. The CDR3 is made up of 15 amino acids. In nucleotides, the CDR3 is TGTGCCAGCAGTGAGGGTCACATGAGCTCCTACGAGCAGTACTTC. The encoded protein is CASSEGHMSSYEQYF.

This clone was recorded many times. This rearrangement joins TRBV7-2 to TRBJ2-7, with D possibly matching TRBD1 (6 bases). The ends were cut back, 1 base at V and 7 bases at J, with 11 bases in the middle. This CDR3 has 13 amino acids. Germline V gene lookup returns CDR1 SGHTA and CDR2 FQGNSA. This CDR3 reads CASSLGLRGEQYF. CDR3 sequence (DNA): TGTGCCAGCAGCTTAGGGCTCAGGGGAGAGCAGTACTTC.

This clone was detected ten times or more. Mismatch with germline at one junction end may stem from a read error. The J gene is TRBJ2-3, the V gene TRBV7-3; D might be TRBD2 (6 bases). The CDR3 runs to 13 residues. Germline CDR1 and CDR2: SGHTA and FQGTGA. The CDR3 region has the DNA TGTGCCAGCAGCCCGACCTCGGAGACTAGTTTGCATTTT. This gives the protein CASSPTSETSLHF.

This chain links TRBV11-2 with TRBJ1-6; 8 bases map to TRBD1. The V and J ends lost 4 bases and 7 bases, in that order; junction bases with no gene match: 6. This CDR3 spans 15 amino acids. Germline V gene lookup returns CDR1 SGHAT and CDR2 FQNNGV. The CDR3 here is CASSSNRTGNSPLHF. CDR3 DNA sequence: TGTGCCAGCAGCTCGAATAGGACAGGGAATTCACCCCTCCACTTT.

The CDR3 spells CASSMTGPSGGYTF. DNA for the CDR3: TGTGCCAGTAGTATGACGGGGCCATCCGGAGGCTACACCTTC. This chain connects TRBV19 to TRBJ1-2; perhaps TRBD1 as D (5 bases). Germline lookup yields CDR1 LNHDA and CDR2 SQIVND (reference sequence). V was trimmed by 3 bases and J by 8 bases, leaving 16 bases between them. The CDR3 runs to 14 residues.

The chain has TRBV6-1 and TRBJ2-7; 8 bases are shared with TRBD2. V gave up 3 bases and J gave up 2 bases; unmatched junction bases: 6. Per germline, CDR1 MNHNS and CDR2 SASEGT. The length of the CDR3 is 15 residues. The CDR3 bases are TGTGCCAGCAGTGAGTCGGGAGGGGAAGCCTACGAGCAGTACTTC. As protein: CASSESGGEAYEQYF.

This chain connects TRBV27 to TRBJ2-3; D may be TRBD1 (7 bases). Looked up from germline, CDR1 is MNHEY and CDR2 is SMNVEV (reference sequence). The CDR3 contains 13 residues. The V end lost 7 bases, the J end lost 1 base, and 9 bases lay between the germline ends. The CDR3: CASTRGGTDTQYF. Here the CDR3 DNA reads TGTGCCAGCACCAGGGGGGGCACAGATACGCAGTATTTT.

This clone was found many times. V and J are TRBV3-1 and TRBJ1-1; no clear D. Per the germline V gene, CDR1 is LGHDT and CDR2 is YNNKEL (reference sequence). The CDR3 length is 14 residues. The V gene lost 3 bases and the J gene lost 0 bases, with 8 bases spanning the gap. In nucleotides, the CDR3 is TGTGCCAGCAGCCAGGAGGTACTGAACACTGAAGCTTTCTTT. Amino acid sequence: CASSQEVLNTEAFF.

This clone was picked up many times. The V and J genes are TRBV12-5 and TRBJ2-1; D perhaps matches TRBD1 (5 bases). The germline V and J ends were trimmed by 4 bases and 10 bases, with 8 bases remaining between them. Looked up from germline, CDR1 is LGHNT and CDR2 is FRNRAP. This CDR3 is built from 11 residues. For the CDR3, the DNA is TGTGCTAGTGGTTCAGGGTCCGAGCAGTTCTTC. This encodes CASGSGSEQFF.

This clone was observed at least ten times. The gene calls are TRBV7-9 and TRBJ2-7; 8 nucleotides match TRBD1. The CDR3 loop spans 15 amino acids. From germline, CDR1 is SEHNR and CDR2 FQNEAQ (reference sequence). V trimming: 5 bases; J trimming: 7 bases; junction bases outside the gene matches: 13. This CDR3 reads CASSPYRDRPLEQYF. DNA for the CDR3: TGTGCCAGCAGCCCTTACCGGGACAGGCCTTTAGAGCAGTACTTC. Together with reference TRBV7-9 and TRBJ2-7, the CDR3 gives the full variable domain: DTGVSQNPRHKITKRGQNVTFRCDPISEHNRLYWYRQTLGQGPEFLTYFQNEAQLEKSRLLSDRFSAERPKGSFSTLEIQRTEQGDSAMYLCASSPYRDRPLEQYFGPGTRLTVT.

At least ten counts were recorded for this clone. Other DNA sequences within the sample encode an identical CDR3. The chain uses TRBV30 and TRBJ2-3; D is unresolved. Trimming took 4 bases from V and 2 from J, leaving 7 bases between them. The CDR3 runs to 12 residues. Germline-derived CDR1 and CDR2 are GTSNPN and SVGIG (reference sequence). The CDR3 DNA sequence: TGTGCCTGGATACAGAACACAGATACGCAGTATTTT. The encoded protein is CAWIQNTDTQYF.

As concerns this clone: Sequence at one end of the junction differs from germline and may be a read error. This CDR3 is CVSSPDRVITEAFF. The CDR3 coding sequence is TGTGTCAGCAGCCCGGACAGGGTGATCACTGAAGCCTTCTTT. The V gene is TRBV12-3 or TRBV12-4, the J gene TRBJ1-1, with TRBD1 matching over 8 bases. The length of the CDR3 is 14 residues.

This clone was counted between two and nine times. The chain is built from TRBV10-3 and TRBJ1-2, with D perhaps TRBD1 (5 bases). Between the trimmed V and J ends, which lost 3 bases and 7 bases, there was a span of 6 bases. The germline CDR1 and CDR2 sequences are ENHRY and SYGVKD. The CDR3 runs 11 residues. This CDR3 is CAISDGGGYTF. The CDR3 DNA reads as TGTGCCATCAGTGACGGGGGTGGCTACACCTTC.

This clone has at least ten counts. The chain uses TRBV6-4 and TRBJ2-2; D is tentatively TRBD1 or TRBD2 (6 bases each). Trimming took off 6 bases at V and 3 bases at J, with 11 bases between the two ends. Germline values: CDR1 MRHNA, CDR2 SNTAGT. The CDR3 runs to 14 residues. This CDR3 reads CASSPGGDTGELFF. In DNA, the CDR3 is TGTGCCAGCAGCCCCGGGGGCGACACCGGGGAGCTGTTTTTT.